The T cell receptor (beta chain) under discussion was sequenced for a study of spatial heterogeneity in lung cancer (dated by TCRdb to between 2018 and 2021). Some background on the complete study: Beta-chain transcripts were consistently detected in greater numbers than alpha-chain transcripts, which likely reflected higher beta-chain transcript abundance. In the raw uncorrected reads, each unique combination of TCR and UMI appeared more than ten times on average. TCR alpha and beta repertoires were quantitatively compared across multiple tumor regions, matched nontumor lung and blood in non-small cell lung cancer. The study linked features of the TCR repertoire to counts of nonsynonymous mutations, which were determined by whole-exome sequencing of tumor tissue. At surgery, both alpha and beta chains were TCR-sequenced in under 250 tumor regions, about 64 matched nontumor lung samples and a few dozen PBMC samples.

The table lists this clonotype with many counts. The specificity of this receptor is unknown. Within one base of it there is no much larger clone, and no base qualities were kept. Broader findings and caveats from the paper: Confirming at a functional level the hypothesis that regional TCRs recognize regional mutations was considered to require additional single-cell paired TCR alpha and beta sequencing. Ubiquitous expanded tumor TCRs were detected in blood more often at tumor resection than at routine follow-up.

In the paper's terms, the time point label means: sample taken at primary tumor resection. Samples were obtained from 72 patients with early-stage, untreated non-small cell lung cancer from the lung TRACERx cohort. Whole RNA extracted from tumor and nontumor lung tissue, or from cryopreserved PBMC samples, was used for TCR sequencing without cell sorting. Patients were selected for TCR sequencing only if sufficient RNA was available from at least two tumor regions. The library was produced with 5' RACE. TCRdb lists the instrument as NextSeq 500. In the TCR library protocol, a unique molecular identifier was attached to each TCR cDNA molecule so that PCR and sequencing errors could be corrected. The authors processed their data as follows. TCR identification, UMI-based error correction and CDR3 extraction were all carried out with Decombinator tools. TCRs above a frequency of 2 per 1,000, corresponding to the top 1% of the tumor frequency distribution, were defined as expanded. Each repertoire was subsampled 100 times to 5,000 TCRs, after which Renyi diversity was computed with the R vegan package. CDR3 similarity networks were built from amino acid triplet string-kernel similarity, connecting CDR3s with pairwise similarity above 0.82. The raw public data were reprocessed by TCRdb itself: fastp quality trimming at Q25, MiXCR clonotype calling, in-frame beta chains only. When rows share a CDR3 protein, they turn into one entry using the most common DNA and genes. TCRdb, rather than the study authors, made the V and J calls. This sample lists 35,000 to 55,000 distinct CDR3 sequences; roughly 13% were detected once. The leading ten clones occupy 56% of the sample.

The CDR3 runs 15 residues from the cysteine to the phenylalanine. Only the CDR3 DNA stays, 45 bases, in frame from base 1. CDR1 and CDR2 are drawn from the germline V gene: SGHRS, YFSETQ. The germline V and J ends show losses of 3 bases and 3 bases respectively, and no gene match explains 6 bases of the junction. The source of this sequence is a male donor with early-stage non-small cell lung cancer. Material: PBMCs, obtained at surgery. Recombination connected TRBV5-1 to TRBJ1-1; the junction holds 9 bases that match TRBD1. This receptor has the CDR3 CASSWGTGMDTEAFF. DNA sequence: TGCGCCAGCAGCTGGGGGACAGGGATGGACACTGAAGCTTTCTTT.